The clone carrying this TCR beta chain was detected ten times or more. Its antigen is unidentified. These data come from a study of response to subunit inactivated influenza vaccine. The trim removed 5 bases at V and 2 bases at J, leaving 5 bases unmatched. This CDR3 region has 15 residues. TCRdb itself ran the RT-PCR reads through MiXCR, one entry per CDR3 protein. The sample has 550,000 to 600,000 distinct CDR3 sequences; about an eighth are singletons. General study points: Authors proposed each seasonal influenza vaccination draws in few new T cells.

This specimen consisted of PBMCs from blood, obtained on the day of vaccination. The source is a man aged 50-59 years who received an inactivated influenza vaccine. The chain couples TRBV12-3 or TRBV12-4 to TRBJ2-2; 7 positions match TRBD2. The DNA for the CDR3 is TGTGCCAGCAGTCTTAGCGGGTCTAACACCGGGGAGCTGTTTTTT. It specifies CASSLSGSNTGELFF.